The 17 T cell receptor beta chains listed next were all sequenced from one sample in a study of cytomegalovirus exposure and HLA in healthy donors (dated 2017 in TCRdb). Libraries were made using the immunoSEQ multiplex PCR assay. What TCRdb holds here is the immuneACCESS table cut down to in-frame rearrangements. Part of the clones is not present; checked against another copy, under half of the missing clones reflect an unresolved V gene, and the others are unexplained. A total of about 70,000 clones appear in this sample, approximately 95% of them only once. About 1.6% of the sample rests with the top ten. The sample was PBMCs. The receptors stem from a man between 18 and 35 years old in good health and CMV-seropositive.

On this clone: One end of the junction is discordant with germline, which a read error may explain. This CDR3 is CASSLGTGTYEQYF. The CDR3 nucleotides read TGTGCTAGCAGCTTAGGAACAGGGACCTACGAGCAGTACTTC. The V gene is TRBV7-7, the J gene TRBJ2-7; D might be TRBD1 (6 bases). From germline, CDR1 is SSHAT and CDR2 FNYEAQ (reference sequence). CDR3 length: 14 amino acids.

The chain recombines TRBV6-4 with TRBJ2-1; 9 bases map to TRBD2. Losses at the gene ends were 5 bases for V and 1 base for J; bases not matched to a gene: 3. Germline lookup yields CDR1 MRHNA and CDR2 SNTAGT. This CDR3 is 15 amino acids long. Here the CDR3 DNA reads TGTGCCAGCAGTAACCTAGCGGGATCCTACAATGAGCAGTTCTTC. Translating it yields CASSNLAGSYNEQFF.

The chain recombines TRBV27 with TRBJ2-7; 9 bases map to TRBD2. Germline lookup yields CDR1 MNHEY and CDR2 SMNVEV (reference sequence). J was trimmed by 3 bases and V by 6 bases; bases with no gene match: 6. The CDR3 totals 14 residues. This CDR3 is CASRRTAGGYEQYF. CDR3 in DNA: TGTGCCAGCAGACGGACAGCGGGAGGCTACGAGCAGTACTTC.

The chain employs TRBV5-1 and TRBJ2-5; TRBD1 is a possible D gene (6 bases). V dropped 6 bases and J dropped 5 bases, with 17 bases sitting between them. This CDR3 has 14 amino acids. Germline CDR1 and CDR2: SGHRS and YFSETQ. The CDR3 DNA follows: TGCGCCAGCACCCGGACAGAGCCGGAGGAGACCCAGTACTTC. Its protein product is CASTRTEPEETQYF. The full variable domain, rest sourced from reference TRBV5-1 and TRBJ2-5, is KAGVTQTPRYLIKTRGQQVTLSCSPISGHRSVSWYQQTPGQGLQFLFEYFSETQRNKGNFPGRFSGRQFSNSRSEMNVSTLELGDSALYLCASTRTEPEETQYFGPGTRLLVL.

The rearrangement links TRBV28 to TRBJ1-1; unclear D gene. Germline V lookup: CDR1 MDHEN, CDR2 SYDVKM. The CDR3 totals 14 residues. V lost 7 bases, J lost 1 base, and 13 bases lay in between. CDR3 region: CASTGSWANTEAFF. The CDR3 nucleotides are TGTGCCAGCACGGGGAGCTGGGCGAACACTGAAGCTTTCTTT.

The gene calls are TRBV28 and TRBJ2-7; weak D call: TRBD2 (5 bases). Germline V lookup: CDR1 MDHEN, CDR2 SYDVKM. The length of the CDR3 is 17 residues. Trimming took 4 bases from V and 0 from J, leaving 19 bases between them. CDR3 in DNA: TGTGCCAGCAGTTCACTTCCCGGCGGGCCCACCTCCTACGAGCAGTACTTC. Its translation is CASSSLPGGPTSYEQYF.

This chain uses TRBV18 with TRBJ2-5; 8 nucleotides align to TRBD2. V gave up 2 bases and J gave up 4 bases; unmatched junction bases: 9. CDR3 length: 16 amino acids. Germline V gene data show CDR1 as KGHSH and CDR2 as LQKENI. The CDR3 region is CASSPFPGRAAETQYF. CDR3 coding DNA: TGTGCCAGCTCACCATTCCCCGGGAGGGCCGCAGAGACCCAGTACTTC.

CDR3 region: CASSVDRNFYEQYF. Here the CDR3 DNA reads TGTGCCAGCAGCGTCGACAGGAATTTCTACGAGCAGTACTTC. The rearrangement uses TRBV9 and TRBJ2-7; possible D gene TRBD1, 6 bases. The CDR3 sequence is 14 residues long. Between the trimmed V and J ends, which lost 2 bases and 3 bases, there was a span of 12 bases. The germline CDR1 and CDR2 sequences are SGDLS and YYNGEE.

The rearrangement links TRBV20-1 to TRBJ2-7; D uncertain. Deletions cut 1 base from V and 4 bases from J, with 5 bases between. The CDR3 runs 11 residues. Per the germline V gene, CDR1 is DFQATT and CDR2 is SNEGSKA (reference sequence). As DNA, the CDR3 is TGCAGTGCTAGAGTATTATACGAGCAGTACTTC. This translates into CSARVLYEQYF.

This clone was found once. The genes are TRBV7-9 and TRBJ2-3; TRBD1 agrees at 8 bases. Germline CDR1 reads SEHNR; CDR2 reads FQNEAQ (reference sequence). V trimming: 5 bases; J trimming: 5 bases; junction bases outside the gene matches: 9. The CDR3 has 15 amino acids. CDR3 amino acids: CASSARTGFQDTQYF. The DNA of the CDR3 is TGTGCCAGCAGCGCCCGGACAGGGTTTCAAGATACGCAGTATTTT. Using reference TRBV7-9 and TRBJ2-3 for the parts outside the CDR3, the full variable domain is DTGVSQNPRHKITKRGQNVTFRCDPISEHNRLYWYRQTLGQGPEFLTYFQNEAQLEKSRLLSDRFSAERPKGSFSTLEIQRTEQGDSAMYLCASSARTGFQDTQYFGPGTRLTVL.

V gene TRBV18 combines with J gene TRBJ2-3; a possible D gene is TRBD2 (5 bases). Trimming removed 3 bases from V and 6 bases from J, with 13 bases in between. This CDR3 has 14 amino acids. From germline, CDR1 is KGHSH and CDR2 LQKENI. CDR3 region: CASSPRTQADTQYF. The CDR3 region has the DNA TGTGCCAGCTCACCCCGGACTCAGGCGGATACGCAGTATTTT.

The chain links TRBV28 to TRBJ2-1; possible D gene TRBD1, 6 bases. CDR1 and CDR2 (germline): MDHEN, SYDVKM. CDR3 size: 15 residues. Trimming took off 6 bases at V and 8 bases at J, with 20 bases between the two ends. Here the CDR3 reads CASSLRTATKDEQFF. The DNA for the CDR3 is TGTGCCAGCAGCCTTCGGACAGCAACGAAGGATGAGCAGTTCTTC.

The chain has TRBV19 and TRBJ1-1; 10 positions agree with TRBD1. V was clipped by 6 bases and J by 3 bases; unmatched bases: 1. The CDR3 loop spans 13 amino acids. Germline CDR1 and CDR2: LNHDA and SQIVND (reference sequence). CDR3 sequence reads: CASRGQGHTEAFF. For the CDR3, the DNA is TGTGCCAGTAGGGGACAGGGGCACACTGAAGCTTTCTTT.

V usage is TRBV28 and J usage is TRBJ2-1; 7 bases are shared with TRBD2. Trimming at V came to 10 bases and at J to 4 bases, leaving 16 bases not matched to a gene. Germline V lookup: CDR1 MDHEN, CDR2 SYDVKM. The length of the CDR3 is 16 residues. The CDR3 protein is CATNSIGRPTYNEQFF. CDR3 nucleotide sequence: TGTGCCACTAATTCTATCGGGAGGCCGACTTACAATGAGCAGTTCTTC.

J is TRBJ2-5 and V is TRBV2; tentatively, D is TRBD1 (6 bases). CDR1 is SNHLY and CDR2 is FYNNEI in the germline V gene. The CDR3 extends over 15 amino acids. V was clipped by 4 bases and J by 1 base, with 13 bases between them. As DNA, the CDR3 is TGTGCCAGCAGTGGGGGGACAATCACCCAAGAGACCCAGTACTTC. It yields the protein CASSGGTITQETQYF. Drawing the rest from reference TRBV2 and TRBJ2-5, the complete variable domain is EPEVTQTPSHQVTQMGQEVILRCVPISNHLYFYWYRQILGQKVEFLVSFYNNEISEKSEIFDDQFSVERPDGSNFTLKIRSTKLEDSAMYFCASSGGTITQETQYFGPGTRLLVL.

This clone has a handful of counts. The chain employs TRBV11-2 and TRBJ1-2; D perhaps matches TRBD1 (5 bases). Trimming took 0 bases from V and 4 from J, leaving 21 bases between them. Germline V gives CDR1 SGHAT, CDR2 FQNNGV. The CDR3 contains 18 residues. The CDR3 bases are TGTGCCAGCAGCTTAGACGGGGGAGCGTCCCACGATTCCTATGGCTACACCTTC. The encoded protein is CASSLDGGASHDSYGYTF. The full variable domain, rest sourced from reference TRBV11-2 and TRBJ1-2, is EAGVAQSPRYKIIEKRQSVAFWCNPISGHATLYWYQQILGQGPKLLIQFQNNGVVDDSQLPKDRFSAERLKGVDSTLKIQPAKLEDSAVYLCASSLDGGASHDSYGYTFGSGTRLTVV.

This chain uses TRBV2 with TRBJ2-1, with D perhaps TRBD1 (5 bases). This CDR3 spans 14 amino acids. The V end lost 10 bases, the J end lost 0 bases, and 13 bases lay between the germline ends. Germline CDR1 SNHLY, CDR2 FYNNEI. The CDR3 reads CAIIVGVSYNEQFF. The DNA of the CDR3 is TGTGCCATCATAGTAGGGGTCTCCTACAATGAGCAGTTCTTC.